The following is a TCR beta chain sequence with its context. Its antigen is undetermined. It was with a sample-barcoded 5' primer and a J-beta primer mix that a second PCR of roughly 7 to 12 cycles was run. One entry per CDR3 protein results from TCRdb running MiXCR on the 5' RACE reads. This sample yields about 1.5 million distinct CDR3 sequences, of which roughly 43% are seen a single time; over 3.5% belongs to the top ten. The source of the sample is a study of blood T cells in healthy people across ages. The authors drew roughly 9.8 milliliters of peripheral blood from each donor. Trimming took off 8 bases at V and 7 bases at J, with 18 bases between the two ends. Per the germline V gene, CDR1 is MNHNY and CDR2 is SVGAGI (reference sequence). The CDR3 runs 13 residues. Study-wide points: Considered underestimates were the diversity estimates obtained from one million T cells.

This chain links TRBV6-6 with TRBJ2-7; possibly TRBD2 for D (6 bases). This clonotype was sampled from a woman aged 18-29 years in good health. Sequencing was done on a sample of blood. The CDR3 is CASQMDYSNEQYF. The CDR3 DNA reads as TGTGCCAGCCAGATGGACTACTCCAATGAGCAGTACTTC.